These 28 T cell receptor beta chains share one sample of origin, sequenced in a study of early T cells in non-severe SARS-CoV-2 infection. One entry per CDR3 protein results from TCRdb running MiXCR on the 5' RACE reads. This table holds fewer than 100,000 distinct CDR3 sequences, approximately 6% found once. Sequenced: whole blood. The receptor set was obtained from an adult who was a healthcare worker with PCR-confirmed SARS-CoV-2 infection or an uninfected control (not recorded which).

This clonotype was seen ten or more times. The rearrangement uses TRBV6-2 or TRBV6-3 and TRBJ2-1; TRBD2 aligns across 12 bases. Germline CDR1 reads MNHEY; CDR2 reads SVGEGT. The CDR3 has 15 residues. The trim removed 7 bases at V and 6 bases at J, leaving 7 bases unmatched. CDR3 residues: CASKTSGSEANEQFF. The CDR3 DNA is TGTGCCAGCAAGACTAGCGGGAGTGAAGCCAATGAGCAGTTCTTC.

The chain uses TRBV29-1 and TRBJ2-7; TRBD1 is a possible D gene (5 bases). Germline V lookup: CDR1 SQVTM, CDR2 ANQGSEA. Trimming left V 1 base short and J 2 bases short, with 9 bases between. The CDR3 is 13 amino acids. The chain's CDR3 is CSVEGGFTYEQYF. CDR3 DNA sequence: TGCAGCGTTGAAGGGGGCTTTACCTACGAGCAGTACTTC.

The chain has TRBV5-1 and TRBJ1-2; a weak D match, TRBD1 (6 bases). Trimming cost V 4 bases and J 8 bases, with 12 bases left between them. The CDR3 has 12 residues. CDR1 SGHRS and CDR2 YFSETQ come from the germline V gene. CDR3 residues: CASSKGVGGYTF. The CDR3 DNA sequence: TGCGCCAGCAGCAAGGGGGTAGGAGGCTACACCTTC.

The CDR3 loop is CSAYGTVTDTQYF. In DNA form, the CDR3 reads TGCAGTGCTTACGGGACAGTCACAGATACGCAGTATTTT. This chain links TRBV20-1 with TRBJ2-3, with TRBD1 identical over 7 bases. V was clipped by 5 bases and J by 2 bases; unmatched bases: 4. The V gene's germline CDR1 is DFQATT and CDR2 SNEGSKA (reference sequence). The CDR3 is made up of 13 amino acids.

This clonotype showed up many times. The chain combines TRBV5-1 with TRBJ1-4; a weak D match, TRBD1 (5 bases). CDR1 SGHRS and CDR2 YFSETQ come from the germline V gene. V was clipped by 7 bases and J by 7 bases, with 11 bases between them. The length of the CDR3 is 12 residues. CDR3 residues: CASQGDGEKLFF. The CDR3 nucleotides are TGCGCCAGCCAAGGGGATGGTGAAAAACTGTTTTTT.

V usage is TRBV12-3 or TRBV12-4 and J usage is TRBJ2-7; D is unclear. The V end was cut by 2 bases, the J end by 3 bases, with 2 bases between. This CDR3 is built from 11 residues. In DNA, the CDR3 is TGTGCCAGCAGTTTACTCTACGAGCAGTACTTC. This sequence encodes CASSLLYEQYF.

In this sample, this clonotype turned up a few times. J is TRBJ2-2 and V is TRBV4-1; weak D call: TRBD1 (6 bases). Germline CDR1 is MGHRA and CDR2 is YSYEKL. V gave up 4 bases and J gave up 6 bases, with 12 bases separating them. The CDR3 is 14 residues long. The CDR3 spells CASSRAGDPGELFF. CDR3 bases: TGCGCCAGCAGCCGAGCAGGGGACCCCGGGGAGCTGTTTTTT.

The gene calls are TRBV12-3 or TRBV12-4 and TRBJ2-2; TRBD1 agrees at 8 bases. J was trimmed by 4 bases and V by 6 bases; bases with no gene match: 4. The length of the CDR3 is 14 residues. CDR3 bases: TGTGCCAGCAGGGGACAGGCGTCCACCGGGGAGCTGTTTTTT. This sequence encodes CASRGQASTGELFF.

This clonotype was recorded at least ten times. The rearrangement links TRBV12-3 or TRBV12-4 to TRBJ2-2; D possibly corresponds to TRBD1 (6 bases). The V end was cut by 6 bases, the J end by 2 bases, with 13 bases between. This CDR3 is 15 amino acids long. CDR3 coding DNA: TGTGCCAGCAGACTCGGGACAACCAACACCGGGGAGCTGTTTTTT. This encodes CASRLGTTNTGELFF.

The CDR3 here is CATRGRSSSSPLHF. As DNA, the CDR3 is TGTGCCACCCGCGGGCGTTCCTCTAGTTCACCCCTCCACTTT. This sequence joins TRBV15 and TRBJ1-6; no clear D gene. The germline V gene has CDR1 LNHNV and CDR2 YYDKDF (reference sequence). The V end was cut by 8 bases, the J end by 9 bases, with 17 bases between. This CDR3 region has 14 residues.

This clonotype ranks as medium-sized (0.01 to 0.1%). This chain joins TRBV20-1 and TRBJ2-3, with D perhaps matching TRBD2 (6 bases). CDR3 length equals 15 residues. From germline, CDR1 is DFQATT and CDR2 SNEGSKA (reference sequence). Trimming removed 3 bases at V and 4 bases at J, with 17 bases between. The DNA of the CDR3 is TGCAGTGCTAGCTTCGGGGGAGGATGGGCAGATACGCAGTATTTT. Translation: CSASFGGGWADTQYF.

The sample holds many counts of this clonotype. Written as DNA, the CDR3 is TGTGCCAGTAGTGACACCGGGACAGACTACGAGCAGTACTTC. It yields the protein CASSDTGTDYEQYF. The chain has TRBV19 and TRBJ2-7; 7 nucleotides align to TRBD1. CDR1 is LNHDA, CDR2 SQIVND, per germline (reference sequence). Trimming cost V 5 bases and J 3 bases; bases outside gene matches: 7. The CDR3 is made up of 14 amino acids.

This clonotype was observed at least ten times. The J gene is TRBJ1-6, the V gene TRBV12-3 or TRBV12-4; D may be TRBD1 (6 bases). The germline V and J ends were trimmed by 5 bases and 6 bases, with 11 bases remaining between them. CDR3 length: 14 amino acids. The CDR3, as DNA: TGTGCCAGCAGTCTCACAGGGATTAATTCACCCCTCCACTTT. Its protein product is CASSLTGINSPLHF.

This clonotype was counted many times. This chain uses TRBV7-6 with TRBJ2-1, with TRBD2 identical over 10 bases. Germline V lookup: CDR1 SGHVS, CDR2 FNYEAQ. There are 17 residues in the CDR3. Trimming at V came to 1 base and at J to 6 bases, leaving 9 bases not matched to a gene. The chain's CDR3 is CASSLVKSGRAINEQFF. The CDR3 nucleotides read TGTGCCAGCAGCTTAGTAAAGAGCGGGAGGGCCATCAATGAGCAGTTCTTC.

This clonotype was observed many times. The chain has TRBV20-1 and TRBJ2-3; the D is unclear. Germline CDR1 is DFQATT and CDR2 is SNEGSKA (reference sequence). V lost 7 bases and J lost 3, with 5 bases in between. The CDR3 is 10 amino acids. CDR3 in amino acids: CSGATDTQYF. In DNA, the CDR3 is TGCAGTGGAGCTACAGATACGCAGTATTTT.

This clonotype has more than one count but fewer than ten. The rearrangement uses TRBV20-1 and TRBJ2-3; possible D gene TRBD1, 6 bases. The germline CDR1 and CDR2 sequences are DFQATT and SNEGSKA (reference sequence). The CDR3 has 15 amino acids. V was cut by 3 bases and J by 2 bases, with 15 bases left in between. The CDR3 spells CSARGAGLNTDTQYF. In nucleotides, the CDR3 is TGCAGTGCTAGGGGGGCAGGGCTGAACACAGATACGCAGTATTTT.

The rearrangement uses TRBV20-1 and TRBJ1-1, with D unresolved. V shed 0 bases and J shed 3 bases, with 17 bases lying between them. Germline V CDR1 and CDR2: DFQATT, SNEGSKA (reference sequence). The CDR3 consists of 16 residues. In DNA form, the CDR3 reads TGCAGTGCTAGAGATGGTCGCGCCCCTAGGTACACTGAAGCTTTCTTT. Translation: CSARDGRAPRYTEAFF.

This clonotype was counted ten times or more. The CDR3 loop is CASSRVGNTEAFF. The CDR3 bases are TGTGCCAGCTCGCGGGTTGGGAACACTGAAGCTTTCTTT. The V call is TRBV18, the J call TRBJ1-1, with D uncertain. The CDR3 totals 13 residues. Between the trimmed V and J ends, which lost 6 bases and 1 base, there was a span of 9 bases. In germline, CDR1 is KGHSH, CDR2 LQKENI. The variable domain in full, completed from reference TRBV18 and TRBJ1-1, reads NAGVMQNPRHLVRRRGQEARLRCSPMKGHSHVYWYRQLPEEGLKFMVYLQKENIIDESGMPKERFSAEFPKEGPSILRIQQVVRGDSAAYFCASSRVGNTEAFFGQGTRLTVV.

This chain links TRBV5-1 with TRBJ2-3; TRBD2 matches at 13 bases. The CDR3 loop spans 15 amino acids. Germline CDR1 SGHRS, CDR2 YFSETQ. Trimming at V came to 4 bases and at J to 4 bases, leaving 3 bases not matched to a gene. CDR3 protein: CASSILAGGADTQYF. The CDR3 nucleotides are TGCGCCAGCAGCATACTAGCGGGAGGGGCAGATACGCAGTATTTT.

At least ten counts were recorded for this clonotype. This chain joins TRBV28 and TRBJ1-4; the D is unclear. V was cut by 7 bases and J by 6 bases, with 3 bases left in between. The CDR3 sequence is 10 residues long. Germline V gene data show CDR1 as MDHEN and CDR2 as SYDVKM. CDR3 nucleotides: TGTGCCAGCACTTATGAAAAACTGTTTTTT. This codes for CASTYEKLFF.

This chain uses TRBV7-2 with TRBJ1-6, with a weak D call TRBD1 (5 bases). CDR1 and CDR2 (germline): SGHTA, FQGNSA. This CDR3 spans 14 amino acids. V was shortened by 3 bases and J by 8 bases, with 11 bases between the two germline ends. The CDR3 reads CASSFRAGDSPLHF. The DNA of the CDR3 is TGTGCCAGCAGCTTCAGGGCAGGTGATTCACCCCTCCACTTT.

This chain joins TRBV20-1 and TRBJ2-5; a possible D gene is TRBD2 (6 bases). V shed 3 bases and J shed 5 bases, with 13 bases lying between them. Germline V gene lookup returns CDR1 DFQATT and CDR2 SNEGSKA (reference sequence). The CDR3 totals 13 residues. The CDR3 DNA is TGCAGTGCTAGGGGCGGGCTAGCGGAGACCCAGTACTTC. It translates to CSARGGLAETQYF.

This clonotype has at least ten counts. The chain uses TRBV12-3 or TRBV12-4 and TRBJ2-2; 9 bases align to TRBD2. Trimming cost V 6 bases and J 1 base; bases outside gene matches: 9. The CDR3 consists of 17 residues. The CDR3 sequence: CASRGNLAGRNTGELFF. The CDR3 DNA is TGTGCCAGCAGGGGTAACCTAGCGGGGCGGAACACCGGGGAGCTGTTTTTT.

This clonotype was recorded many times. The chain is built from TRBV12-5 and TRBJ2-2; no reliable D call. The CDR3 is 15 amino acids. The V and J ends lost 6 bases and 8 bases respectively, with 19 bases between them. Germline V gene lookup returns CDR1 LGHNT and CDR2 FRNRAP. CDR3 sequence reads: CASGDNSDLGGELFF. CDR3 nucleotide sequence: TGTGCTAGTGGCGATAACTCCGACCTGGGTGGGGAGCTGTTTTTT.

This clonotype was seen repeatedly, ten times or more. The V call is TRBV7-2, the J call TRBJ2-3; D gene uncertain. Per the germline V gene, CDR1 is SGHTA and CDR2 is FQGNSA. The CDR3 is 13 residues long. V dropped 5 bases and J dropped 4 bases, with 10 bases sitting between them. DNA for the CDR3: TGTGCCAGCAGCCGTAACGGCCCAGATACGCAGTATTTT. Its protein product is CASSRNGPDTQYF.

The chain links TRBV6-1 to TRBJ2-1; D unresolved. Germline-derived CDR1 and CDR2 are MNHNS and SASEGT. This CDR3 is built from 14 residues. Trimming shortened V by 2 bases and J by 9 bases, and 14 bases separated the two germline ends. The CDR3 DNA reads as TGTGCCAGCAGTGAAAGACTCCTAACGGGTGAGCAGTTCTTC. This codes for CASSERLLTGEQFF.

This clonotype was recorded at least ten times. V and J are TRBV2 and TRBJ1-2, with 7 bases aligning to TRBD1. CDR1 SNHLY and CDR2 FYNNEI come from the germline V gene. The CDR3 has 13 amino acids. The junction had 5 bases not matched to a gene; V was cut back by 6 bases and J by 4 bases. The CDR3 region has the DNA TGTGCCAGCAGGAGACAGGGCATCTATGGCTACACCTTC. Its translation is CASRRQGIYGYTF.

Many counts were recorded for this clonotype. The chain couples TRBV4-3 to TRBJ2-5; TRBD2 is a possible D gene (5 bases). Germline V gene sequence: CDR1 LGHNA, CDR2 YSLEER. The germline V and J ends were trimmed by 0 bases and 4 bases, with 15 bases remaining between them. This CDR3 spans 16 amino acids. The CDR3 sequence: CASSQDLVRGRETQYF. The DNA of the CDR3 is TGCGCCAGCAGCCAAGATTTGGTCCGGGGTCGAGAGACCCAGTACTTC.